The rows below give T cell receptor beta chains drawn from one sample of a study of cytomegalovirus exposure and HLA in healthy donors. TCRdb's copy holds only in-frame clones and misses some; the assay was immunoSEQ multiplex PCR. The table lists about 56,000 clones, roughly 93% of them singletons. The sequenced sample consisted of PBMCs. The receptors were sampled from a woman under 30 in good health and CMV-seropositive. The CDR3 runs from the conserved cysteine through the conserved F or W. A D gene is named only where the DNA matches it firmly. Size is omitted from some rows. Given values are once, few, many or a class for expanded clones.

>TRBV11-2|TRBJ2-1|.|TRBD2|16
CASSSHRGGVYNEQFF
TGTGCCAGCAGCTCACACCGCGGGGGAGTCTACAATGAGCAGTTCTTC
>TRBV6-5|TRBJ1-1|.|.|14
CASKRGQGNTEAFF
TGTGCCAGCAAGCGGGGGCAGGGGAACACTGAAGCTTTCTTT
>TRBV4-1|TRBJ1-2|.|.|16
CASSPPTLTGVYGYTF
TGCGCCAGCAGCCCCCCCACCCTAACAGGAGTCTATGGCTACACCTTC
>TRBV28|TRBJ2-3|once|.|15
CASSPWRGSTDTQYF
TGTGCCAGCAGCCCCTGGCGGGGCAGCACAGATACGCAGTATTTT
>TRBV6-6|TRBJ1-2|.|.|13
CASSSTGFGGYTF
TGTGCCAGCAGCTCAACAGGTTTTGGTGGCTACACCTTC
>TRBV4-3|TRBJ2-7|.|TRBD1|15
CASSQDAQGAYEQYF
TGCGCCAGCAGCCAAGATGCGCAGGGGGCCTACGAGCAGTACTTC
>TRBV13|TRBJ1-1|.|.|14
CASSLAGLNTEAFF
TGTGCCAGCAGCTTAGCAGGGCTGAACACTGAAGCTTTCTTT
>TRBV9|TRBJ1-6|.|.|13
CASSGTSNSPLHF
TGTGCCAGCAGCGGGACAAGTAATTCACCCCTCCACTTT
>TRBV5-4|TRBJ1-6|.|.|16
CASSGTVNSNNSPLHF
TGTGCCAGCAGCGGTACAGTCAATTCTAATAATTCACCCCTCCACTTT
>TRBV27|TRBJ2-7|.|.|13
CASSFSGGYEQYF
TGTGCCAGCAGTTTCTCCGGCGGCTACGAGCAGTACTTC
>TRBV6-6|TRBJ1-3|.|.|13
CASRGPGGNTIYF
TGTGCCAGCAGGGGGCCCGGGGGAAACACCATATATTTT
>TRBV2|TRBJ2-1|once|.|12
CASSEVLAGAIF
TGTGCCAGCAGTGAGGTGCTTGCGGGGGCCATCTTC
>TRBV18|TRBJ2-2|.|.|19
CASSLSTPRGGEGAGELFF
TGTGCCAGCTCACTAAGCACCCCGAGGGGGGGTGAAGGTGCCGGGGAGCTGTTTTTT
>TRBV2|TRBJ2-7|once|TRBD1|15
CASSASGGAGYEQYF
TGTGCCAGCAGTGCCTCAGGGGGCGCAGGTTACGAGCAGTACTTC
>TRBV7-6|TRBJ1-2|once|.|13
CASSLEEGYGYTF
TGTGCCAGCAGCTTAGAAGAGGGATATGGCTACACCTTC
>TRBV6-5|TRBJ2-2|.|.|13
CASSIRVAGELFF
TGTGCCAGCAGCATCAGGGTCGCCGGGGAGCTGTTTTTT
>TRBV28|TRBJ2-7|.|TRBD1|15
CASREQGTFSYEQYF
TGTGCCAGCAGAGAACAGGGGACCTTCTCCTACGAGCAGTACTTC
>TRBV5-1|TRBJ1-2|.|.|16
CASSNEAGLPNYGYTF
TGCGCCAGCAGTAATGAGGCCGGACTCCCTAACTATGGCTACACCTTC
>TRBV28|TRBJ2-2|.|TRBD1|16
CASSTHRGTYTGELFF
TGTGCCAGCAGTACACACAGGGGGACCTACACCGGGGAGCTGTTTTTT
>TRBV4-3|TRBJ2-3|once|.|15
CASSRDWTGTDTQYF
TGCGCCAGCAGCCGGGACTGGACGGGCACAGATACGCAGTATTTT
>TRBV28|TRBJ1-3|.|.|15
CASSFPGSAGNTIYF
TGTGCCAGCAGTTTCCCCGGGTCAGCGGGAAACACCATATATTTT
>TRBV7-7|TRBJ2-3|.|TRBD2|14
CASSQFSGGDTQYF
TGTGCCAGCAGTCAATTTAGCGGGGGAGATACGCAGTATTTT
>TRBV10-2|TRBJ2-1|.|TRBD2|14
CASRSGSSYNEQFF
TGCGCCAGCAGGAGCGGGAGCTCCTACAATGAGCAGTTCTTC
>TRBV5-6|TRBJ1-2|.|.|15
CASAPINSRKYGYTF
TGTGCCAGCGCTCCCATCAATAGTCGAAAGTATGGCTACACCTTC
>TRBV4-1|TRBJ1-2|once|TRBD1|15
CASSQLPGTVYGYTF
TGCGCCAGCAGCCAACTCCCCGGGACAGTCTATGGCTACACCTTC
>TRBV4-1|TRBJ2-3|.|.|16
CASSQDRWGATDTQYF
TGCGCCAGCAGCCAAGATAGGTGGGGCGCGACCGATACGCAGTATTTT
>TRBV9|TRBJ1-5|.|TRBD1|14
CASSVGTGGQPQHF
TGTGCCAGCAGCGTAGGGACAGGGGGTCAGCCCCAGCATTTT
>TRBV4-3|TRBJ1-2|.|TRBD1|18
CASSQDIGTGLSDYGYTF
TGCGCCAGCAGCCAAGATATAGGGACAGGTCTTAGTGACTATGGCTACACCTTC
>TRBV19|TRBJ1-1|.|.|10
CASTGGEAFF
TGTGCCAGTACGGGAGGTGAAGCTTTCTTT
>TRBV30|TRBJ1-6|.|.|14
CAWSVLLGASPLHF
TGTGCCTGGAGTGTTCTGTTAGGGGCTTCACCCCTCCACTTT
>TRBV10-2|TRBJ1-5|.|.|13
CASSVRGNQPQHF
TGCGCCAGCAGTGTCAGGGGCAATCAGCCCCAGCATTTT
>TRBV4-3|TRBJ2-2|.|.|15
CASSQPGLGTGELFF
TGCGCCAGCAGCCAACCCGGACTGGGCACCGGGGAGCTGTTTTTT
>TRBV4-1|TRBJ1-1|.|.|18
CASSPLTAGLSVNTEAFF
TGCGCCAGCAGCCCGCTGACGGCAGGGCTATCAGTTAACACTGAAGCTTTCTTT